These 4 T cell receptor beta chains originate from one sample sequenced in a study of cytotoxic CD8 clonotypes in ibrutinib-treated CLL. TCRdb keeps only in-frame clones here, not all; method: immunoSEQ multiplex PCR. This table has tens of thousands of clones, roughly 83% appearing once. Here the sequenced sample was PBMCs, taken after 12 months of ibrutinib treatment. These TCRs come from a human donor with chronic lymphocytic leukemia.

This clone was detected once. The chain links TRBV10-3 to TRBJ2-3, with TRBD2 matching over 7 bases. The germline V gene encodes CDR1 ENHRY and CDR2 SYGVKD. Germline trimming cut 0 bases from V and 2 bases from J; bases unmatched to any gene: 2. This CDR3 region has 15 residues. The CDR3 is CAISESGGTTDTQYF. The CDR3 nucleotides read TGTGCCATCAGTGAGTCGGGGGGGACCACAGATACGCAGTATTTT.

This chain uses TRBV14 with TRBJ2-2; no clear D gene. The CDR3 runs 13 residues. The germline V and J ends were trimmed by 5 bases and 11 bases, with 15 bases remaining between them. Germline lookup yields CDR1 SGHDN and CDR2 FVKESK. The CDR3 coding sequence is TGTGCCAGCAGCGAACGACCACTCTCAGAGCTGTTTTTT. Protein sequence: CASSERPLSELFF.

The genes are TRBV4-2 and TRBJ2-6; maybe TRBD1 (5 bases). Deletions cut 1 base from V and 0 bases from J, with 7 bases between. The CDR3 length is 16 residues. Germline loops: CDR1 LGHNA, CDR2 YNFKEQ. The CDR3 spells CASSQADSSGANVLTF. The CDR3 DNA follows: TGTGCCAGCAGCCAAGCCGACAGCTCTGGGGCCAACGTCCTGACTTTC.

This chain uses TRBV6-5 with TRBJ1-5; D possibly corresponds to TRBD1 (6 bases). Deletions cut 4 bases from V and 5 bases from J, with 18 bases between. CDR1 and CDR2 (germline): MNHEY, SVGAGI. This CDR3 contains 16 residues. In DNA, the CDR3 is TGTGCCAGCAGTTTTGCTCGGGGGCGGGGGGATCAGCCCCAGCATTTT. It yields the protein CASSFARGRGDQPQHF.